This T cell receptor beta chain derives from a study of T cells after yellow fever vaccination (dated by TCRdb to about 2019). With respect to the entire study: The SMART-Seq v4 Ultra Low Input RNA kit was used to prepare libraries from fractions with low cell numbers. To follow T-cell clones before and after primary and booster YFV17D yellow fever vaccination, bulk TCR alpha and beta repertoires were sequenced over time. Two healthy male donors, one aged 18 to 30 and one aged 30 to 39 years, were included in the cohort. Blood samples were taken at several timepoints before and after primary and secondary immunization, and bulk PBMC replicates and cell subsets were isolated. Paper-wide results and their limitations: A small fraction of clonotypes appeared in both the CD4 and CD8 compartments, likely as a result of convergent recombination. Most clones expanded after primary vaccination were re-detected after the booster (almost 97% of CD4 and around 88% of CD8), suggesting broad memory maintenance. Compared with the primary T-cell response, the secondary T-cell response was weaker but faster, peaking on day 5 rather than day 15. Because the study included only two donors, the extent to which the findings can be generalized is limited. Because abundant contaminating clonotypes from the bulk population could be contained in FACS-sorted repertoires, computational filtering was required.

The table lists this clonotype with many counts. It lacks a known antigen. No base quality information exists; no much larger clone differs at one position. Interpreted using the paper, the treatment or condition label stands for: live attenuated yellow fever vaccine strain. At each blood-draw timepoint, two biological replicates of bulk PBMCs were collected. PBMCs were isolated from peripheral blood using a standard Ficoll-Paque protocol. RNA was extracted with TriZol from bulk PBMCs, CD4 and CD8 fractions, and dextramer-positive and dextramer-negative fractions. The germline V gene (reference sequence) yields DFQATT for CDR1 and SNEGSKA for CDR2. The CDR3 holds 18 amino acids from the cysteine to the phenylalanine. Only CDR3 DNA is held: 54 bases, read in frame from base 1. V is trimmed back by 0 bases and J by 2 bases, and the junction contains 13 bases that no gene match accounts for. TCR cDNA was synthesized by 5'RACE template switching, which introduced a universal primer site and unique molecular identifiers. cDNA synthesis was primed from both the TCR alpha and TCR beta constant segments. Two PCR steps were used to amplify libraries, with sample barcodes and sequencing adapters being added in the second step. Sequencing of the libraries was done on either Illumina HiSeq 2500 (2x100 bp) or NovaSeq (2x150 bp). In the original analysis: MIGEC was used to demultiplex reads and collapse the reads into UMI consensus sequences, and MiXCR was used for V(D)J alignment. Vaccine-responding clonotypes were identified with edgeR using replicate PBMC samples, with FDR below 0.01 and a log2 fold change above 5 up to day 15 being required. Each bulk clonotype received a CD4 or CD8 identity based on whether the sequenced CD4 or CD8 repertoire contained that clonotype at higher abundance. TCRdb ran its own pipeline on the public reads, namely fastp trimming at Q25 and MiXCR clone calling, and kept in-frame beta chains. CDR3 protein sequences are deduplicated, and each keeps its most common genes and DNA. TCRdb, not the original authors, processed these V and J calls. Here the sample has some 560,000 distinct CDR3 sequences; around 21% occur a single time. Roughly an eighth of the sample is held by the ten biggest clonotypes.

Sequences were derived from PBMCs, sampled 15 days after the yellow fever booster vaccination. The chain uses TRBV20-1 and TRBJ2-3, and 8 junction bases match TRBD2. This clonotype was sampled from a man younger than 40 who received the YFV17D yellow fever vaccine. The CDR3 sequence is CSARDFSGLASITDTQYF. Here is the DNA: TGCAGTGCTAGAGATTTCAGCGGACTAGCTTCCATCACAGATACGCAGTATTTT.